The 23 T cell receptor beta chains below were found in one sample sequenced in a study of identifying expanded T cells in peripheral blood (dated by TCRdb to between 2017 and 2020). The method behind the library was the immunoSEQ multiplex PCR assay. Drawn from immuneACCESS, this table holds only the in-frame rearrangements with V and J called that TCRdb kept. Clones are partly lost; checked studies trace under half to an unresolved V gene and leave the rest unexplained. The table for this sample lists approximately 75,000 clones; approximately 87% of them were counted only once. Over 2.5% of the sample lies in the top ten. Sequenced material: blood. Receptors were obtained from a person between 18 and 75 years old in good health.

The chain recombines TRBV4-3 with TRBJ2-6, with D perhaps matching TRBD1 (6 bases). The germline V gene has CDR1 LGHNA and CDR2 YSLEER. The CDR3 extends over 18 amino acids. V dropped 0 bases and J dropped 0 bases, with 12 bases sitting between them. The chain's CDR3 is CASSQDDRTPSGANVLTF. In DNA, the CDR3 is TGCGCCAGCAGCCAAGACGACAGGACCCCCTCTGGGGCCAACGTCCTGACTTTC.

The chain carries TRBV7-2 and TRBJ2-5; D remains unclear. The ends were cut back, 3 bases at V and 5 bases at J, with 7 bases in the middle. The CDR3 runs 12 residues. Per the germline V gene, CDR1 is SGHTA and CDR2 is FQGNSA. For the CDR3, the DNA is TGTGCCAGCAGCTTCGGGTTGGAGACCCAGTACTTC. This encodes CASSFGLETQYF.

The rearrangement links TRBV4-1 to TRBJ2-5, with 7 bases matching TRBD1. J gave up 3 bases and V 0 bases, and 7 bases lay outside the gene matches. CDR1 and CDR2 (germline): MGHRA, YSYEKL. CDR3 length equals 16 residues. This CDR3 reads CASSQDQGTVKETQYF. Here the CDR3 DNA reads TGCGCCAGCAGCCAAGACCAGGGGACAGTAAAAGAGACCCAGTACTTC.

V is TRBV6-4 and J is TRBJ2-1; D ambiguous. With 5 bases removed from V and 6 bases from J, the gap between germline ends came to 20 bases. CDR3 length: 16 amino acids. Germline assignment: CDR1 MRHNA and CDR2 SNTAGT. CDR3 sequence: CASSPQLQLEINEQFF. CDR3 DNA: TGTGCCAGCAGTCCACAGTTACAGTTAGAGATCAATGAGCAGTTCTTC.

This clone was found once. The rearrangement uses TRBV10-3 and TRBJ2-5, with D unresolved. Per the germline V gene, CDR1 is ENHRY and CDR2 is SYGVKD. The CDR3 loop spans 14 amino acids. The ends were cut back, 0 bases at V and 1 base at J, with 6 bases in the middle. The CDR3 DNA reads TGTGCCATCAGTGAGTCCGGCAGCCAAGAGACCCAGTACTTC. Protein: CAISESGSQETQYF.

The CDR3 here is CASSEAYYGYTF. The CDR3 DNA follows: TGTGCCAGCAGTGAGGCCTACTATGGCTACACCTTC. The J gene is TRBJ1-2, the V gene TRBV2; D call uncertain. V was shortened by 3 bases and J by 3 bases, with 5 bases between the two germline ends. CDR3 length equals 12 residues. Germline V lookup: CDR1 SNHLY, CDR2 FYNNEI.

The gene calls are TRBV15 and TRBJ2-1; 7 nucleotides match TRBD2. V lost 0 bases, J lost 4 bases, and 6 bases stayed unmatched. CDR3 size: 16 residues. The germline V gene has CDR1 LNHNV and CDR2 YYDKDF (reference sequence). CDR3 DNA sequence: TGTGCCACCAGCAGAGATGGGTGGGAGGGATACAATGAGCAGTTCTTC. Protein product: CATSRDGWEGYNEQFF.

In this sample, this clone turned up once. The genes are TRBV27 and TRBJ2-7; possible D gene TRBD1, 5 bases. The CDR3 length is 13 residues. V lost 5 bases to trimming and J lost 6 bases, with 14 bases between them. Germline-derived CDR1 and CDR2 are MNHEY and SMNVEV (reference sequence). CDR3 in DNA: TGTGCCAGCAGTGCCAGGGCGTCCGGCGAGCAGTACTTC. Its protein product is CASSARASGEQYF.

This rearrangement joins TRBV11-2 to TRBJ2-7; the D gene is possibly TRBD2 (5 bases). The germline V gene has CDR1 SGHAT and CDR2 FQNNGV. The CDR3 runs to 11 residues. Trimming cost V 2 bases and J 9 bases, with 8 bases left between them. This CDR3 reads CASSLSSGQYF. The CDR3 DNA reads TGTGCCAGCAGCTTATCGAGCGGGCAGTACTTC.

V and J are TRBV5-6 and TRBJ2-4; 10 nucleotides match TRBD2. The CDR3 extends over 16 amino acids. V lost 3 bases, J lost 5 bases, and 8 bases stayed unmatched. Germline V lookup: CDR1 SGHDT, CDR2 YYEEEE. The CDR3 DNA is TGTGCCAGCAGCTCTAAGCGGGGGGGCCTAGAAAACATTCAGTACTTC. Its translation: CASSSKRGGLENIQYF.

The chain employs TRBV6-1 and TRBJ2-7; 10 nucleotides agree with TRBD1. The CDR3 consists of 14 residues. CDR1 is MNHNS, CDR2 SASEGT, per germline. Unmatched junction bases numbered 10, after V lost 7 bases and J lost 7 bases. CDR3 amino acids: CASIFDRGLGEQYF. CDR3 sequence (DNA): TGTGCCAGCATCTTCGACAGGGGGCTCGGGGAGCAGTACTTC.

This clone has only one observation. The chain uses TRBV18 and TRBJ2-7, with D maybe TRBD2 (6 bases). Germline-derived CDR1 and CDR2 are KGHSH and LQKENI. Trimming left V 6 bases short and J 1 base short, with 13 bases between. The length of the CDR3 is 14 residues. The CDR3 reads CASSADYASYEQYF. In nucleotides, the CDR3 is TGTGCCAGCTCGGCGGACTACGCGTCCTACGAGCAGTACTTC.

This clone was detected once. J is TRBJ1-5 and V is TRBV19; D might be TRBD1 (5 bases). Germline CDR1 is LNHDA and CDR2 is SQIVND (reference sequence). Between the trimmed V and J ends, which lost 3 bases and 5 bases, there was a span of 11 bases. CDR3 length: 14 amino acids. The chain's CDR3 is CASSIKRGDQPQHF. In DNA form, the CDR3 reads TGTGCCAGTAGTATTAAACGGGGCGATCAGCCCCAGCATTTT.

V and J are TRBV5-1 and TRBJ2-7; 8 bases align to TRBD1. V shed 5 bases, J shed 3 bases, and the junction held 10 bases outside the gene matches. CDR1 is SGHRS and CDR2 is YFSETQ in the germline V gene. The CDR3 is made up of 15 amino acids. The CDR3 sequence is CASRWTGTGIYEQYF. The CDR3 nucleotides are TGCGCCAGCAGATGGACCGGGACAGGAATCTACGAGCAGTACTTC.

This clone was detected once. The chain couples TRBV5-6 to TRBJ1-1; D might be TRBD1 (5 bases). Germline values: CDR1 SGHDT, CDR2 YYEEEE. V dropped 4 bases and J dropped 3 bases, with 7 bases sitting between them. This CDR3 is built from 12 residues. CDR3 protein: CASSRGYTEAFF. CDR3 nucleotide sequence: TGTGCCAGCAGCCGGGGGTACACTGAAGCTTTCTTT.

The rearrangement uses TRBV4-1 and TRBJ2-5; D gene ambiguous. Trimming took 2 bases from V and 5 from J, leaving 12 bases between them. The CDR3 extends over 14 amino acids. Germline lookup yields CDR1 MGHRA and CDR2 YSYEKL. DNA of the CDR3: TGCGCCAGCAGCCAAACACGGCTCAGGGAGACCCAGTACTTC. Its protein is CASSQTRLRETQYF.

The V gene is TRBV27, the J gene TRBJ2-7; 7 bases match TRBD1. Losses at the gene ends were 7 bases for V and 2 bases for J; bases not matched to a gene: 8. The CDR3 covers 14 residues. Germline V gene sequence: CDR1 MNHEY, CDR2 SMNVEV (reference sequence). This CDR3 reads CASKPRGQPYEQYF. The CDR3 DNA is TGTGCCAGCAAACCTCGGGGACAGCCCTACGAGCAGTACTTC.

The chain combines TRBV6-6 with TRBJ2-7, with 8 nucleotides matching TRBD2. V lost 6 bases, J lost 6 bases, and 16 bases stayed unmatched. From germline, CDR1 is MNHNY and CDR2 SVGAGI (reference sequence). The CDR3 has 16 residues. As DNA, the CDR3 is TGTGCCAGCAGGCAAGAACCAGCGGGACTAGGGATCGAGCAGTACTTC. Translated: CASRQEPAGLGIEQYF.

V is TRBV9 and J is TRBJ1-1; 10 bases are a match to TRBD1. The CDR3 contains 15 residues. Trimming removed 0 bases from V and 5 bases from J; junction bases left unmatched: 4. CDR1 and CDR2 (germline): SGDLS, YYNGEE. The CDR3 sequence: CASSVGGQGWTEAFF. The CDR3 coding sequence is TGTGCCAGCAGCGTAGGGGGACAGGGGTGGACTGAAGCTTTCTTT.

J is TRBJ1-2 and V is TRBV5-6; a possible D gene is TRBD1 (5 bases). The V gene's germline CDR1 is SGHDT and CDR2 YYEEEE. The CDR3 runs to 16 residues. V was trimmed by 2 bases and J by 1 base, leaving 15 bases between them. The CDR3 region is CASSFSGLRLNYGYTF. The CDR3 DNA sequence: TGTGCCAGCAGCTTCTCGGGGCTACGTCTTAACTATGGCTACACCTTC.

The V gene is TRBV7-2, the J gene TRBJ2-5; no firm D call. CDR3 size: 13 residues. Germline CDR1 is SGHTA and CDR2 is FQGNSA. V was shortened by 3 bases and J by 5 bases, with 10 bases between the two germline ends. Written as DNA, the CDR3 is TGTGCCAGCAGCTTTGGGGTGCTCGAGACCCAGTACTTC. Translation gives CASSFGVLETQYF.

This chain joins TRBV14 and TRBJ2-3, with TRBD2 matching 9 bases. V dropped 4 bases and J dropped 2; count of bases not matched to a gene: 7. The V gene's germline CDR1 is SGHDN and CDR2 FVKESK. The CDR3 spans 16 residues. As DNA, the CDR3 is TGTGCCAGCAGCCGCTCCCCTAGCGGGATCACAGATACGCAGTATTTT. This gives the protein CASSRSPSGITDTQYF.

This clone was observed a single time. The J gene is TRBJ2-5, the V gene TRBV28; TRBD1 matches 9 bases. The length of the CDR3 is 15 residues. The germline gives CDR1 MDHEN, CDR2 SYDVKM. The ends lost 4 bases at V and 3 bases at J; junction bases unmatched: 6. CDR3 nucleotides: TGTGCCAGCAGTTGGGGGACAGGGTGGGAAGAGACCCAGTACTTC. It specifies CASSWGTGWEETQYF.